The subject of this entry is one T cell receptor (beta chain). Its antigen is undetermined. The data originate from a study of cytomegalovirus exposure and HLA in healthy donors. Broader study findings: The study dropped some indistinguishable V segments, TRBV6-2 and TRBV6-3 among them. CMV serostatus was the sole immune exposure information available.

PCR involved 60 Vbeta and 13 Jbeta primers. Generated by immunoSEQ multiplex PCR, the TCRdb table keeps only in-frame clones and is missing some. The table lists around 160,000 clones, 60% to 85% of them singletons, with around an eighth in the top ten. With V trimmed by 5 bases and J by 2 bases, 6 bases remained unmatched. Per germline, CDR1 SGHAT and CDR2 FQDESV (reference sequence). The CDR3 covers 16 residues. The clonotype was recovered from a man between 40 and 49 years old in good health and CMV-seropositive. The rearrangement uses TRBV11-1 and TRBJ2-3; 11 bases agree with TRBD2. Specimen: PBMCs. This chain's CDR3 is CASSVLAGGSTDTQYF. The CDR3 coding sequence is TGTGCCAGCAGCGTATTAGCGGGAGGGTCCACAGATACGCAGTATTTT. The complete variable domain, with remaining parts taken from reference TRBV11-1 and TRBJ2-3, reads EAEVAQSPRYKITEKSQAVAFWCDPISGHATLYWYRQILGQGPELLVQFQDESVVDDSQLPKDRFSAERLKGVDSTLKIQPAELGDSAMYLCASSVLAGGSTDTQYFGPGTRLTVL.